Listed here are 30 T cell receptor beta chains from one sample, sequenced in a study of shared clonotypes between healthy human individuals. The data were produced by immunoSEQ multiplex PCR, yet TCRdb's version contains in-frame clones alone and is incomplete. This table has some 2,500,000 clones, 93% appearing once. The sequenced sample consisted of naive CD4+ T cells from PBMCs. The subset here: CD45RA+ positively selected. Receptors originate from a man aged 18 to 29 in good health. Some clones in this sample may be carry-over from other donors' samples.

V usage is TRBV25-1 and J usage is TRBJ2-1; 10 positions agree with TRBD2. The germline V gene encodes CDR1 MGHDK and CDR2 SYGVNS. The junction had 6 bases not matched to a gene; V was cut back by 10 bases and J by 3 bases. This CDR3 spans 14 amino acids. CDR3 sequence reads: CATRLAGDYNEQFF. The CDR3 bases are TGTGCCACCCGACTAGCGGGCGACTACAATGAGCAGTTCTTC.

With regard to this clone: Other DNA sequences in the sample encode the same CDR3. The chain recombines TRBV6-5 with TRBJ1-1; tentatively, D is TRBD1 (6 bases). V lost 6 bases, J lost 4 bases, and 9 bases lay in between. Germline loops: CDR1 MNHEY, CDR2 SVGAGI. This CDR3 is 12 amino acids long. Here the CDR3 DNA reads TGTGCCAGCAGCCAAGGGGGCACTGAAGCTTTCTTT. Translating gives CASSQGGTEAFF.

The chain is built from TRBV5-6 and TRBJ2-7; 8 bases fit TRBD1. The CDR3 extends over 15 amino acids. Germline CDR1 and CDR2: SGHDT and YYEEEE. Trimming cost V 4 bases and J 4 bases; bases outside gene matches: 10. The CDR3 loop reads CASSRTGGNLYEQYF. The CDR3 nucleotides read TGTGCCAGCAGCCGAACAGGGGGAAATCTTTACGAGCAGTACTTC.

This rearrangement joins TRBV5-1 to TRBJ2-7; weak D call: TRBD1 (6 bases). The CDR3 consists of 15 residues. V was trimmed by 4 bases and J by 3 bases, leaving 17 bases between them. Germline CDR1 is SGHRS and CDR2 is YFSETQ. The DNA of the CDR3 is TGCGCCAGCAGCCCCCGGTGGGAAGGGGGCTACGAGCAGTACTTC. Protein product: CASSPRWEGGYEQYF.

The CDR3 DNA is TGTGCCAGCAGTCTTACAGGGTCGGTCGGCACTGAAGCTTTCTTT. Its protein product is CASSLTGSVGTEAFF. The chain employs TRBV28 and TRBJ1-1; D might be TRBD1 (6 bases). The CDR3 has 15 amino acids. V was pared by 5 bases and J by 4 bases, with 17 bases between. In germline, CDR1 is MDHEN, CDR2 SYDVKM.

The gene calls are TRBV7-6 and TRBJ2-7; 9 nucleotides line up with TRBD2. Per the germline V gene, CDR1 is SGHVS and CDR2 is FNYEAQ. Losses at the gene ends were 2 bases for V and 3 bases for J; bases not matched to a gene: 5. The CDR3 covers 15 residues. The CDR3 nucleotides are TGTGCCAGCAGCTTAAGGCCTAGCGGGGTCTACGAGCAGTACTTC. This gives the protein CASSLRPSGVYEQYF.

As regards this clone: Other DNA variants within this sample encode the same CDR3. The J gene is TRBJ1-1, the V gene TRBV18; a weak D match, TRBD1 (5 bases). This CDR3 has 13 residues. Germline CDR1 and CDR2: KGHSH and LQKENI. V was clipped by 6 bases and J by 2 bases, with 10 bases between them. The DNA for the CDR3 is TGTGCCAGCTCGGCGACAGTTAACACTGAAGCTTTCTTT. The encoded protein is CASSATVNTEAFF.

J is TRBJ2-7 and V is TRBV30; 14 positions match TRBD2. The J segment lost 1 base and the V segment lost 4 bases, leaving 9 bases of the junction unmatched. CDR3 length: 17 residues. Per germline, CDR1 GTSNPN and CDR2 SVGIG (reference sequence). For the CDR3, the DNA is TGTGCCTGGACGGGGGGGACTAGCGGGAGAGGTTCCTACGAGCAGTACTTC. It codes for CAWTGGTSGRGSYEQYF.

The V call is TRBV6-5, the J call TRBJ2-2; tentative D call: TRBD1 (5 bases). Germline CDR1 and CDR2: MNHEY and SVGAGI. The CDR3 extends over 15 amino acids. Trimming pared 4 bases from V and 1 base from J, leaving 10 bases between. The chain's CDR3 is CASSLRTRNTGELFF. The CDR3 region has the DNA TGTGCCAGCAGTTTACGGACACGGAACACCGGGGAGCTGTTTTTT.

J is TRBJ2-6 and V is TRBV7-9, with TRBD1 matching 9 bases. CDR1 is SEHNR and CDR2 is FQNEAQ in the germline V gene (reference sequence). This CDR3 is built from 18 residues. V lost 5 bases and J lost 1; bases outside the gene matches: 9. CDR3 nucleotide sequence: TGTGCCAGCAGCAACCGTCCCGGGACAGGGTCTGGGGCCAACGTCCTGACTTTC. It translates to CASSNRPGTGSGANVLTF.

The chain links TRBV4-2 to TRBJ2-1, with a tentative D call TRBD2 (5 bases). This CDR3 comprises 14 residues. Trimming left V 0 bases short and J 8 bases short, with 11 bases between. CDR1 and CDR2 (germline): LGHNA, YNFKEQ. CDR3 in amino acids: CASSQDWAGDEQFF. The CDR3 DNA is TGTGCCAGCAGCCAAGATTGGGCCGGGGATGAGCAGTTCTTC.

The V call is TRBV6-5, the J call TRBJ1-5, with D possibly matching TRBD1 (5 bases). The CDR3 is made up of 14 amino acids. Germline V gene lookup returns CDR1 MNHEY and CDR2 SVGAGI. Trimming left V 5 bases short and J 6 bases short, with 14 bases between. The CDR3 loop reads CASSAPGKGQPQHF. The CDR3 DNA follows: TGTGCCAGCAGTGCACCAGGGAAGGGTCAGCCCCAGCATTTT.

About this clone: At the DNA level, this CDR3 is encoded by other sequences in the same sample as well. J is TRBJ2-5 and V is TRBV5-1; no definite D call. Per the germline V gene, CDR1 is SGHRS and CDR2 is YFSETQ. This CDR3 contains 12 residues. V was cut by 3 bases and J by 0 bases, with 3 bases left in between. CDR3 in amino acids: CASSSNQETQYF. CDR3 in DNA: TGCGCCAGCAGCTCCAACCAAGAGACCCAGTACTTC. Full variable domain (remainder filled in from reference TRBV5-1 and TRBJ2-5): KAGVTQTPRYLIKTRGQQVTLSCSPISGHRSVSWYQQTPGQGLQFLFEYFSETQRNKGNFPGRFSGRQFSNSRSEMNVSTLELGDSALYLCASSSNQETQYFGPGTRLLVL.

This clone was seen a single time. This rearrangement joins TRBV5-1 to TRBJ2-3, with D maybe TRBD2 (5 bases). From germline, CDR1 is SGHRS and CDR2 YFSETQ. The length of the CDR3 is 13 residues. Trimming removed 5 bases from V and 9 bases from J, with 16 bases in between. The CDR3 DNA reads TGCGCCAGCAGAACGGGGTGGCTCCAGACGCAGTATTTT. Encoded protein: CASRTGWLQTQYF.

About this clone itself: Other DNA sequences in this sample translate to the same CDR3. This chain connects TRBV18 to TRBJ2-3; D is perhaps TRBD1 or TRBD2 (6 bases each). The CDR3 covers 14 residues. The germline V and J ends were trimmed by 3 bases and 3 bases, with 10 bases remaining between them. The germline V gene has CDR1 KGHSH and CDR2 LQKENI. DNA of the CDR3: TGTGCCAGCTCACCGTCGGGGGCAACAGATACGCAGTATTTT. This codes for CASSPSGATDTQYF.

V is TRBV9 and J is TRBJ2-3; 10 nucleotides agree with TRBD2. Looked up from germline, CDR1 is SGDLS and CDR2 is YYNGEE. The CDR3 is made up of 18 amino acids. After removal of 0 bases from V and 2 bases from J, the junction contained 9 bases not matched to a gene. As DNA, the CDR3 is TGTGCCAGCAGCGTAGGGTTCACCGGACTAGCGGTCACAGATACGCAGTATTTT. This translates into CASSVGFTGLAVTDTQYF. The entire variable domain, with the rest obtained from reference TRBV9 and TRBJ2-3, is as follows: DSGVTQTPKHLITATGQRVTLRCSPRSGDLSVYWYQQSLDQGLQFLIQYYNGEERAKGNILERFSAQQFPDLHSELNLSSLELGDSALYFCASSVGFTGLAVTDTQYFGPGTRLTVL.

CDR3 region: CATSRDRGLAGVGETQYF. CDR3 in DNA: TGTGCCACCAGCAGAGATCGTGGACTAGCGGGAGTCGGAGAGACCCAGTACTTC. This rearrangement joins TRBV15 to TRBJ2-5, with 13 bases lining up with TRBD2. Germline V gene sequence: CDR1 LNHNV, CDR2 YYDKDF (reference sequence). V was pared by 0 bases and J by 4 bases, with 8 bases of the junction left unmatched. The CDR3 loop spans 18 amino acids.

This chain joins TRBV7-6 and TRBJ1-1, with 9 positions matching TRBD1. Germline CDR1 SGHVS, CDR2 FNYEAQ. This CDR3 has 15 residues. With V trimmed by 5 bases and J by 6 bases, 10 bases remained unmatched. The CDR3 region has the DNA TGTGCCAGCAGCCGCCCCCCGGGACAGGGATCTGAAGCTTTCTTT. It yields the protein CASSRPPGQGSEAFF.

The chain couples TRBV21-1 to TRBJ1-1; the table gives TRBD1 as D, unverified against the DNA. TRBV21-1 is marked as a pseudogene. The CDR3 contains 10 residues. Written as DNA, the CDR3 is TGTGCCAGCAGACAGGGAGCAGCTTTCTTT. This sequence encodes CASRQGAAFF.

V is TRBV27 and J is TRBJ1-2; D remains unclear. The CDR3 loop spans 15 amino acids. CDR1 MNHEY and CDR2 SMNVEV come from the germline V gene (reference sequence). Trimming shortened V by 7 bases and J by 4 bases, and 19 bases separated the two germline ends. CDR3 in DNA: TGTGCCAGCACCATAAGCGGGGTGTCAGGCTATGGCTACACCTTC. Translation gives CASTISGVSGYGYTF.

Here the CDR3 reads CASSPTAGGGNEQFF. DNA of the CDR3: TGTGCCAGCTCACCGACGGCGGGAGGCGGGAATGAGCAGTTCTTC. The genes are TRBV18 and TRBJ2-1, with 8 bases that match TRBD2. Germline assignment: CDR1 KGHSH and CDR2 LQKENI. The CDR3 sequence is 15 residues long. V lost 3 bases and J lost 7; bases outside the gene matches: 8.

This chain links TRBV2 with TRBJ1-3, with D hard to call. V was clipped by 3 bases and J by 3 bases, with 15 bases between them. CDR1 is SNHLY, CDR2 FYNNEI, per germline. CDR3 size: 16 residues. The CDR3 DNA reads TGTGCCAGCAGTGAGAGAAGGGCTGATAATGGAAACACCATATATTTT. Translating it yields CASSERRADNGNTIYF. The variable domain in full, with the rest retrieved from reference TRBV2 and TRBJ1-3, is EPEVTQTPSHQVTQMGQEVILRCVPISNHLYFYWYRQILGQKVEFLVSFYNNEISEKSEIFDDQFSVERPDGSNFTLKIRSTKLEDSAMYFCASSERRADNGNTIYFGEGSWLTVV.

The rearrangement links TRBV7-2 to TRBJ2-7; no clear D gene. The germline V gene has CDR1 SGHTA and CDR2 FQGNSA. V shed 1 base and J shed 4 bases, with 14 bases lying between them. CDR3 length equals 15 residues. The chain's CDR3 is CASSLEYAASYEQYF. CDR3 nucleotide sequence: TGTGCCAGCAGCTTAGAGTACGCAGCCTCATACGAGCAGTACTTC.

This chain links TRBV9 with TRBJ2-1, with 10 bases aligning to TRBD2. The germline V gene has CDR1 SGDLS and CDR2 YYNGEE. V lost 7 bases and J lost 2; bases outside the gene matches: 6. The CDR3 runs to 15 residues. The CDR3 nucleotides are TGTGCCAGCCAAGATAGCGGGGGGACCTACAATGAGCAGTTCTTC. It encodes CASQDSGGTYNEQFF.

This chain connects TRBV27 to TRBJ2-1; 8 bases match TRBD1. This CDR3 spans 15 amino acids. CDR1 is MNHEY and CDR2 is SMNVEV in the germline V gene (reference sequence). The J segment lost 9 bases and the V segment lost 4 bases, leaving 11 bases of the junction unmatched. CDR3 region: CASSSPLRGQGEQFF. In DNA, the CDR3 is TGTGCCAGCAGTTCCCCTCTCAGGGGGCAGGGTGAGCAGTTCTTC.

The chain carries TRBV4-2 and TRBJ1-5; TRBD1 matches at 7 bases. There are 16 residues in the CDR3. J was trimmed by 4 bases and V by 0 bases; bases with no gene match: 6. The germline gives CDR1 LGHNA, CDR2 YNFKEQ. In nucleotides, the CDR3 is TGTGCCAGCAGCCAAGATCAGGGGGAAGGGAATCAGCCCCAGCATTTT. This encodes CASSQDQGEGNQPQHF.

The chain carries TRBV20-1 and TRBJ2-5, with no clear D. The CDR3 covers 11 residues. The V end was cut by 6 bases, the J end by 4 bases, with 9 bases between. Germline CDR1 is DFQATT and CDR2 is SNEGSKA (reference sequence). CDR3 protein: CSALLLETQYF. The CDR3 region has the DNA TGCAGTGCCCTCCTATTAGAGACCCAGTACTTC.

About this clone: Compared with germline, one end of the junction differs, possibly owing to a read error. V is TRBV7-2 and J is TRBJ2-3; TRBD2 is a possible D gene (7 bases). The length of the CDR3 is 15 residues. Germline V gene data show CDR1 as SGHTA and CDR2 as FQGNSA. The CDR3 DNA sequence: TGTGCCAGCAGCTTAGGGAGGGGGGGCACGGATACGCAGTATTTT. Translating gives CASSLGRGGTDTQYF.

Notes on this clone: Additional DNA sequences in this sample encode the identical CDR3. V usage is TRBV5-1 and J usage is TRBJ1-3, with D unclear. Germline V gene lookup returns CDR1 SGHRS and CDR2 YFSETQ. The CDR3 totals 15 residues. Trimming shortened V by 0 bases and J by 4 bases, and 11 bases separated the two germline ends. This CDR3 is CASSLAGVSGNTIYF. The CDR3 DNA reads TGCGCCAGCAGCTTGGCCGGGGTATCCGGAAACACCATATATTTT.

The chain employs TRBV7-9 and TRBJ1-1; D perhaps matches TRBD1 (5 bases). In germline, CDR1 is SEHNR, CDR2 FQNEAQ (reference sequence). Trimming left V 1 base short and J 5 bases short, with 11 bases between. This CDR3 spans 14 amino acids. The CDR3 sequence is CASSLGGEWTEAFF. The CDR3 coding sequence is TGTGCCAGCAGCTTAGGGGGGGAGTGGACTGAAGCTTTCTTT.